The source of this T cell receptor beta chain is a study of blood T cell repertoires in COVID-19. Overall study context: PBMCs, B-cell-depleted T cells, or T cells provided the cDNA or gDNA that made up the material.

The cohort comprised adults aged 18 to 89 years residing in 24 US areas. Per the original methods: Amplifying reference gene primers gave estimates of nucleated cell counts. Measured with immunoSEQ multiplex PCR; TCRdb has only the in-frame clones, and not every one. D and trimming come from the DNA, and the V and J calls and clone size come from that table. The table includes under 300,000 clones, around 91% detected once. Sequenced material: PBMCs or T cells enriched from blood (not recorded which). This clonotype was obtained from a woman between 18 and 30 years old who had recovered from COVID-19.

DNA of the CDR3: TGTGCCACCAGTGATACTCGAGAGAATCAGCCCCAGCATTTT. It is translated as CATSDTRENQPQHF. The rearrangement links TRBV24-1 to TRBJ1-5; D unclear. Deletions cut 3 bases from V and 4 bases from J, with 9 bases between. This CDR3 is built from 14 residues. CDR1 KGHDR and CDR2 SFDVKD come from the germline V gene.